The rows below give T cell receptor beta chains drawn from one sample of a study of CD8 T cells in ankylosing spondylitis. TCRdb fed the 5' RACE reads into MiXCR, producing one record per CDR3 protein. The table has about 160,000 distinct CDR3 sequences, approximately 20% seen once. Specimen: blood, either unsorted or a sorted T cell fraction (not recorded which). The receptors derive from a male donor with ankylosing spondylitis or in good health (not recorded which). Each CDR3 is given with its conserved first and last residue. Fields, in order: clone size, V gene, J gene, D gene, CDR3 DNA, CDR3 protein. D genes are given only for firm matches. Expanded clones get a size class; other rows say once, few or many, or leave the size out.

>-|TRBV28|TRBJ2-1|TRBD2
TGTGCCAGCAGTTTATACCAAGGGAGGACTAGCGGGAATGAGCAGTTCTTC
CASSLYQGRTSGNEQFF
>few|TRBV6-5|TRBJ2-7|-
TGTGCCAGCAGTTACGCGAGCTCCTACGAGCAGTACTTC
CASSYASSYEQYF
>many|TRBV29-1|TRBJ1-1|-
TGCAGCGTGAGTCCGGTAGGGGAGGCTGAAGCTTTCTTT
CSVSPVGEAEAFF
>-|TRBV29-1|TRBJ1-2|-
TGCAGCGGTGGGACTTACTATGGCTACACCTTC
CSGGTYYGYTF
>many|TRBV29-1|TRBJ2-1|TRBD2
TGCAGCGTTGGACTAGCCTCCTACAATGAGCAGTTCTTC
CSVGLASYNEQFF
>-|TRBV28|TRBJ2-7|-
TGTGCCAGCAGTTTGCCGACCAGGGTTGGCGAGCAGTACTTC
CASSLPTRVGEQYF
>few|TRBV5-1|TRBJ2-2|-
TGCGCCAGCAGCCTGCGGAGGCCGGGGTACACCGGGGAGCTGTTTTTT
CASSLRRPGYTGELFF
>few|TRBV12-3/TRBV12-4|TRBJ2-2|-
TGTGCCAGCAGTCCCACCCTCGGGGAGCTGTTTTTT
CASSPTLGELFF
>few|TRBV7-8|TRBJ2-7|TRBD1
TGTGCCAGCAGCCATTGGACAGGGATCATCTACGAGCAGTACTTC
CASSHWTGIIYEQYF
>many|TRBV5-1|TRBJ2-7|TRBD2
TGCGCCAGCAGCTTGGCGTGGACTAGCGGAGACTACGAGCAGTACTTC
CASSLAWTSGDYEQYF
>-|TRBV21-1|TRBJ2-3|-
TGTGCCAGCAGACGGGGACTAGCGGGAGGAAATAGCACAGATACGCAGTATTTT
CASRRGLAGGNSTDTQYF
>-|TRBV10-3|TRBJ1-1|TRBD1
TGTGCCATCAGTGAGTTGGGACAGGGGGACACTGAAGCTTTCTTT
CAISELGQGDTEAFF
>-|TRBV23-1|TRBJ2-1|TRBD2
TGCGCCAGCAGTCAATCGACTCCTCTTTGCGGGAGTTACAATGAGCAGTTCTTC
CASSQSTPLCGSYNEQFF
>many|TRBV6-5|TRBJ1-5|TRBD1
TGTGCCAGCAGTTACTCCGGGACAGGGGGCAATGGCAATCAGCCCCAGCATTTT
CASSYSGTGGNGNQPQHF
>few|TRBV7-6|TRBJ2-1|-
TGTGCCAGCAGCTTAGGATACGGGGCACGAACCTATGAGCAGTTCTTC
CASSLGYGARTYEQFF
>many|TRBV20-1|TRBJ2-3|-
TGCAGTGCTAGAGCACCAACTACAGATACGCAGTATTTT
CSARAPTTDTQYF
>-|TRBV5-1|TRBJ1-1|-
TGCGCCAGCAGCTTGGCCATCGCGAACACTGAAGCTTTCTTT
CASSLAIANTEAFF
>many|TRBV10-3|TRBJ1-2|TRBD1
TGTGCCATCAGTGAGAGACAGGGACCCTCGGGCGGCTATGGCTACACCTTC
CAISERQGPSGGYGYTF
>many|TRBV20-1|TRBJ2-7|-
TGCAGTGCTACCAACTACTACGAGCAGTACTTC
CSATNYYEQYF
>many|TRBV11-1|TRBJ2-3|-
TGTGCCAGCAGCTTTCATGTTGACGATACGCAGTATTTT
CASSFHVDDTQYF
>-|TRBV28|TRBJ2-2|-
TGTGCCAGCAATCTCGTCACCGGGGAGCTGTTTTTT
CASNLVTGELFF
>-|TRBV20-1|TRBJ1-1|-
TGCAGTGCTAGTTCTGGACTGAACACTGAAGCTTTCTTT
CSASSGLNTEAFF